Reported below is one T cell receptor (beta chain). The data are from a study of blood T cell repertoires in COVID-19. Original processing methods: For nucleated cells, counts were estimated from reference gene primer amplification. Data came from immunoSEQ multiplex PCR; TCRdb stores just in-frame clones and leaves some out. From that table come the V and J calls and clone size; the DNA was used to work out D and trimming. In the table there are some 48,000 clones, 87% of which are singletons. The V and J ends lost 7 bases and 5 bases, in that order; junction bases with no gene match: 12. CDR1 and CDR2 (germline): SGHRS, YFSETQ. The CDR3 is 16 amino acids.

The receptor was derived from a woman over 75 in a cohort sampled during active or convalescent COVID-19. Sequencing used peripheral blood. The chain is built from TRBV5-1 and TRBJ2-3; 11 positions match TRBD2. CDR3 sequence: CASCENSGGAGDTQYF. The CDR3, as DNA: TGCGCCAGCTGCGAGAATAGCGGGGGGGCCGGAGATACGCAGTATTTT.